This T cell receptor beta chain was sequenced for a study of beta chain features in type 1 diabetes. Study results and limitations: The study found fewer insertions and more deletions at VDJ junctions in type 1 diabetes patients.

Expressed TCRB transcripts were sequenced because the isolated RNA had all been reverse transcribed beforehand. Sequencing was performed with immunoSEQ multiplex PCR; in TCRdb, only in-frame clones are kept and a portion is missing. The sample holds over 700,000 clones; roughly a sixth are singletons and the top ten take 0.02% to 0.025%. With 0 bases removed from V and 9 bases from J, the gap between germline ends came to 9 bases. There are 11 residues in the CDR3. Germline loops: CDR1 DFQATT, CDR2 SNEGSKA (reference sequence). As to this clone: Its antigen is not known.

The source material was naive CD4+ T cells from blood. V is TRBV20-1 and J is TRBJ2-7, with unresolved D. This TCR came from a woman under 30 in good health. In DNA form, the CDR3 reads TGCAGTGCTAGAGATAACGCCTTGCAGTACTTC. Translating it yields CSARDNALQYF.